This T cell receptor beta chain was profiled in a study of shared clonotypes between healthy human individuals. About the research overall: The donors, a couple of women and a few men, were aged 18 to 49.

The germline gives CDR1 SGHTA, CDR2 FQGNSA. The CDR3 loop spans 13 amino acids. Deletions cut 7 bases from V and 4 bases from J, with 13 bases between. In the authors' workflow: Junction-only sequences produced by ImmunoSEQ had no quality scores, so filtering differed. Sequencing used immunoSEQ multiplex PCR; TCRdb keeps in-frame clones, though not all of them. The V and J calls and the clone size are those of that table, but D and trimming were determined from the DNA. This table holds a few million clones, about nine tenths found once. This clone has more than one count but fewer than ten. The specimen was naive CD4+ T cells from PBMCs. The subset denotes: CD45RA+ positively selected. The TCR sequence derives from a man aged 18 to 35 in good health. Some clones in this sample may be carry-over from other donors' samples. This chain uses TRBV7-2 with TRBJ1-2; TRBD1 might be the D (5 bases). The CDR3 region has the DNA TGTGCCAGCATCTTGGGACGGTTCTATGGCTACACCTTC. This encodes CASILGRFYGYTF. Filled out from reference TRBV7-2 and TRBJ1-2, the complete variable domain reads GAGVSQSPSNKVTEKGKDVELRCDPISGHTALYWYRQSLGQGLEFLIYFQGNSAPDKSGLPSDRFSAERTGGSVSTLTIQRTQQEDSAVYLCASILGRFYGYTFGSGTRLTVV.